These 22 T cell receptor beta chains share one sample of origin, sequenced in a study of sequential checkpoint blockade in melanoma (dated by TCRdb to about 2019). Library generation was performed with the immunoSEQ multiplex PCR assay. TCRdb's version of the immuneACCESS table is confined to in-frame rearrangements and falls short of the full clone set. An unresolved V gene accounts for under half of the shortfall where checked; the remainder is of unknown origin. The sample profile shows several thousand clones; about three quarters of them were found once. The ten largest clones take up less than 20% of the sample. The meaning of the sample's treatment or condition label: randomized to nivolumab then ipilimumab (arm A) or the reverse (arm B). The material was CD8+ T cells sorted from blood (inferred from file names), obtained from a patient given nivolumab and ipilimumab in sequence. These receptors were obtained from a human donor with melanoma.

The V and J genes are TRBV4-3 and TRBJ1-5; no clear D. Trimming left V 4 bases short and J 4 bases short, with 14 bases between. Germline CDR1 and CDR2: LGHNA and YSLEER. The CDR3 totals 15 residues. The DNA for the CDR3 is TGCGCCAGCAGCCGCAAGATGGCGGGAAATCAGCCCCAGCATTTT. Its translation: CASSRKMAGNQPQHF.

The chain employs TRBV11-2 and TRBJ1-1; no definite D call. This CDR3 is 14 amino acids long. CDR1 is SGHAT, CDR2 FQNNGV, per germline. V shed 1 base and J shed 5 bases, with 11 bases lying between them. The CDR3 DNA follows: TGTGCCAGCAGCTTAGCGGGGTGGCGGACTGAAGCTTTCTTT. Amino acids: CASSLAGWRTEAFF.

This clone has a handful of counts. The CDR3 DNA sequence: TGTGCCTGGACTGCAGGGGATATCGACACCGGGGAGCTGTTTTTT. It codes for CAWTAGDIDTGELFF. The chain carries TRBV30 and TRBJ2-2, with D tentatively TRBD1 (6 bases). In germline, CDR1 is GTSNPN, CDR2 SVGIG (reference sequence). V lost 4 bases, J lost 3 bases, and 15 bases lay in between. This CDR3 region has 15 residues.

J is TRBJ1-2 and V is TRBV7-9, with TRBD1 identical over 9 bases. Per the germline V gene, CDR1 is SEHNR and CDR2 is FQNEAQ (reference sequence). J lost 4 bases, V lost 1 base, and 7 bases had no gene match. CDR3 length: 16 residues. The DNA of the CDR3 is TGTGCCAGCAGCTTAGGGGACAGGGAAACCCTCTATGGCTACACCTTC. Amino acids: CASSLGDRETLYGYTF. Complete variable domain (other parts from reference TRBV7-9 and TRBJ1-2): DTGVSQNPRHKITKRGQNVTFRCDPISEHNRLYWYRQTLGQGPEFLTYFQNEAQLEKSRLLSDRFSAERPKGSFSTLEIQRTEQGDSAMYLCASSLGDRETLYGYTFGSGTRLTVV.

This chain connects TRBV6-4 to TRBJ2-1; D is perhaps TRBD2 (5 bases). From germline, CDR1 is MRHNA and CDR2 SNTAGT. The V end was cut by 3 bases, the J end by 0 bases, with 12 bases between. The length of the CDR3 is 16 residues. The CDR3 sequence is CASSDISASSYNEQFF. The CDR3 DNA reads TGTGCCAGCAGTGATATTAGCGCGAGCTCCTACAATGAGCAGTTCTTC.

This clone occurred once. This chain links TRBV27 with TRBJ2-2; 11 bases are a match to TRBD2. The trim removed 3 bases at V and 10 bases at J, leaving 1 base unmatched. The CDR3 spans 13 residues. Germline CDR1 is MNHEY and CDR2 is SMNVEV (reference sequence). CDR3 sequence: CASSLTSGKELFF. The CDR3 DNA sequence: TGTGCCAGCAGTTTGACTAGCGGGAAGGAGCTGTTTTTT.

Concerning this clone: Germline and junction disagree at one end, which may indicate a read error. The DNA for the CDR3 is TGTGCCAGCAGTGACTCGGACATAAACACCGGGGAGCTGTTTTTT. Its protein product is CASSDSDINTGELFF. The chain uses TRBV6-6 and TRBJ2-2; maybe TRBD1 (5 bases). The CDR3 consists of 15 residues. Germline V gives CDR1 MNHNY, CDR2 SVGAGI (reference sequence).

The chain employs TRBV7-9 and TRBJ2-2; TRBD1 matches 7 bases. The CDR3 has 15 residues. CDR1 SEHNR and CDR2 FQNEAQ come from the germline V gene (reference sequence). With V trimmed by 5 bases and J by 3 bases, 6 bases remained unmatched. The CDR3 DNA reads as TGTGCCAGCAGCCATGACAGGGCTTACACCGGGGAGCTGTTTTTT. Amino acid sequence: CASSHDRAYTGELFF.

The chain joins TRBV30 to TRBJ2-7; 11 nucleotides align to TRBD1. J gave up 5 bases and V 1 base, and 4 bases lay outside the gene matches. The CDR3 runs 14 residues. Germline V gives CDR1 GTSNPN, CDR2 SVGIG (reference sequence). The CDR3 spells CAWSAGTGGDEQYF. The CDR3, as DNA: TGTGCCTGGAGTGCCGGGACAGGGGGTGACGAGCAGTACTTC.

The chain recombines TRBV5-1 with TRBJ2-5; D possibly corresponds to TRBD2 (6 bases). Germline CDR1 and CDR2: SGHRS and YFSETQ. V lost 4 bases to trimming and J lost 0 bases, with 16 bases between them. CDR3 length: 16 amino acids. The CDR3 DNA reads TGCGCCAGCAGCGATATTAGCGGTTTAAACCAAGAGACCCAGTACTTC. Translating it yields CASSDISGLNQETQYF.

CDR3 loop: CSVVTGGRLPYNEQFF. For the CDR3, the DNA is TGCAGCGTTGTAACCGGCGGGAGGTTACCCTACAATGAGCAGTTCTTC. The rearrangement joins TRBV29-1 to TRBJ2-1; 8 bases agree with TRBD2. The CDR3 length is 16 residues. The germline CDR1 and CDR2 sequences are SQVTM and ANQGSEA. The V gene end was trimmed by 4 bases and the J gene end by 2 bases; junction bases not matched to a gene: 10.

The chain has TRBV2 and TRBJ1-1; D not resolved. Per the germline V gene, CDR1 is SNHLY and CDR2 is FYNNEI. The V gene lost 4 bases and the J gene lost 4 bases, with 10 bases spanning the gap. CDR3 length: 13 amino acids. CDR3 in amino acids: CASSAGWSTEAFF. DNA of the CDR3: TGTGCCAGCAGTGCGGGGTGGTCCACTGAAGCTTTCTTT.

The chain has TRBV4-3 and TRBJ2-1, with 8 bases identical to TRBD2. Germline CDR1 reads LGHNA; CDR2 reads YSLEER. With 0 bases clipped from V and 5 bases from J, the junction kept 15 bases outside the gene matches. The CDR3 is 19 residues long. This CDR3 reads CASSQDGVGAGGPNNEQFF. Written as DNA, the CDR3 is TGCGCCAGCAGCCAAGATGGGGTCGGTGCGGGGGGCCCGAACAATGAGCAGTTCTTC.

The chain recombines TRBV19 with TRBJ2-6, with D maybe TRBD1 (6 bases). This CDR3 region has 16 residues. Germline CDR1 is LNHDA and CDR2 is SQIVND (reference sequence). Deletions cut 3 bases from V and 2 bases from J, with 11 bases between. DNA for the CDR3: TGTGCCAGTAGTATTCTGCAGGGGACTGGGGCCAACGTCCTGACTTTC. Protein sequence: CASSILQGTGANVLTF.

V usage is TRBV28 and J usage is TRBJ1-1, with D maybe TRBD1 (5 bases). This CDR3 has 16 residues. Germline lookup yields CDR1 MDHEN and CDR2 SYDVKM. Trimming cost V 5 bases and J 0 bases, with 16 bases left between them. In DNA form, the CDR3 reads TGTGCCAGCAGTAACCTCGCACAGGCGATGAACACTGAAGCTTTCTTT. This encodes CASSNLAQAMNTEAFF.

This clone was found once. The sample contains more than one DNA sequence encoding this CDR3. The chain employs TRBV27 and TRBJ1-1; 7 nucleotides agree with TRBD1. CDR3 size: 16 residues. V was clipped by 3 bases and J by 5 bases; unmatched bases: 12. Germline CDR1 is MNHEY and CDR2 is SMNVEV (reference sequence). For the CDR3, the DNA is TGTGCCAGCAGTTTGACTCAGGCAGGGGGGAGAACTGAAGCTTTCTTT. Its protein product is CASSLTQAGGRTEAFF.

The V call is TRBV5-1, the J call TRBJ2-1; 7 bases agree with TRBD1. The V segment lost 3 bases and the J segment 0 bases; nucleotides outside the gene matches: 6. From germline, CDR1 is SGHRS and CDR2 YFSETQ. CDR3 length: 16 amino acids. CDR3 residues: CASSWDSLGSYNEQFF. The DNA for the CDR3 is TGCGCCAGCAGCTGGGACAGCTTAGGCTCCTACAATGAGCAGTTCTTC.

The V and J genes are TRBV7-8 and TRBJ1-3; possible D gene TRBD1, 5 bases. This CDR3 has 17 amino acids. Trimming took 5 bases from V and 0 from J, leaving 17 bases between them. Germline loops: CDR1 SGHVS, CDR2 FQNEAQ. The DNA for the CDR3 is TGTGCCAGCAGCCTACGCGGGGGGATGGTCTCTGGAAACACCATATATTTT. Protein: CASSLRGGMVSGNTIYF.

CDR3: CASRSNEQFF. CDR3 DNA sequence: TGCGCCAGCAGGAGCAATGAGCAGTTCTTC. The chain carries TRBV10-2 and TRBJ2-1; no reliable D call. CDR3 length equals 10 residues. Germline-derived CDR1 and CDR2 are WSHSY and SAAADI. V lost 6 bases and J 6 bases, leaving 3 bases between the germline ends.

This clone was seen only a few times. This chain connects TRBV27 to TRBJ2-5, with D perhaps TRBD1 (7 bases). Trimming shortened V by 4 bases and J by 5 bases, and 17 bases separated the two germline ends. Germline assignment: CDR1 MNHEY and CDR2 SMNVEV (reference sequence). The CDR3 extends over 15 amino acids. CDR3 in amino acids: CASSSPLQGRETQYF. DNA of the CDR3: TGTGCCAGCAGTTCGCCCTTACAGGGGAGGGAGACCCAGTACTTC.

The V gene is TRBV10-3, the J gene TRBJ1-1, with D possibly matching TRBD1 (5 bases). The V and J ends lost 0 bases and 1 base respectively, with 6 bases between them. This CDR3 has 14 amino acids. CDR1 is ENHRY and CDR2 is SYGVKD in the germline V gene. The CDR3 loop is CAISESQGNTEAFF. DNA of the CDR3: TGTGCCATCAGTGAGTCTCAGGGGAACACTGAAGCTTTCTTT.

The count of this clone is one. V is TRBV10-3 and J is TRBJ2-7; maybe TRBD1 (6 bases). The CDR3 is 13 amino acids. Between the trimmed V and J ends, which lost 6 bases and 3 bases, there was a span of 12 bases. CDR1 and CDR2 (germline): ENHRY, SYGVKD. CDR3 protein: CAIRGEQGYEQYF. The CDR3 DNA reads TGTGCCATCAGAGGGGAACAGGGCTACGAGCAGTACTTC.